This T cell receptor (beta chain) is drawn from a study of cytomegalovirus exposure and HLA in healthy donors (dated by TCRdb to about 2017). Background on the whole study: In an earlier analysis of about 560 of the donors, roughly 300 Gb of sequence data and just under 120 million unique TCR beta sequences from about 179 million T cells were reported. An early release that covered approximately 600 HLA-typed donors contained 300 to 350 gigabases of sequencing data and tens of millions of unique TCR sequences. The genetic ancestry cluster associated with self-reported Caucasian donors included about 84% of the approximately 400 genotyped donors. The study aimed to test whether cataloging public T cell receptors could reveal signatures of past pathogen exposure. The study used immunosequencing to profile the T cell repertoires of approximately 630 subjects and linked those repertoires to cytomegalovirus serostatus. In addition to the first cohort of about 650 subjects, a separate validation cohort of under 150 different subjects was used. High-throughput TCR immunosequencing, statistical association of individual TCRs with disease status, and machine learning were combined to predict cytomegalovirus infection status. To study patterns of TCR occurrence, a later analysis re-analyzed previously published TCR beta repertoires from several hundred donors and added high-resolution HLA genotyping. In the later analysis, no new phenotypic data were used to find candidate immune exposures; instead, reliance was placed on TCR beta sequences and their occurrence across donors. In an earlier analysis of 587 of the donors, high-throughput TCR beta sequencing was used to judge whether each TCR beta V gene segment behaved as functional or pseudogenic. Donor age, sex, ethnicity and CMV serostatus were compiled together with the repertoire data. A later genetic analysis used genome-wide SNP genotypes for about 65% of the 666 donors, treating that subset as a discovery cohort. All discovery cohort repertoires had been generated on a single sequencing platform. HLA typing included class I and class II loci at four-digit resolution. The number of typed donors differed by locus: roughly 629-630 for A, B, C, DRB1 and DQB1; 500 to 550 for DQA1; around 610 for DPA1; and 400 to 480 for DPB1. About five DR-DQ haplotypes were handled as single units for association and clustering, since linkage in the cohort was strong. On average, roughly 200,000 unique TCR beta nucleotide sequences were sequenced per donor among fewer than 500 genotyped donors of the cohort, with roughly 18% of those sequences being non-productive. The research as a whole found: CMV serostatus was the only immune exposure information available for the cohort. A total of about 180 TCR beta chains were listed by the study as associated with cytomegalovirus. The authors suggested that the approach could potentially be generalized to other disease states and immunological phenotypes. A later genetic analysis reported fewer N-insertions in productive TCRs among donors in an Asian-associated ancestry cluster than the approximately 700-donor mean. Some IMGT-functional V segments, including TRBV6-2 and TRBV6-3, could not be distinguished by the 87-base-pair reads and were therefore excluded. When HLA alleles, especially DR and DQ, strongly co-occurred, attributing TCR associations to individual alleles was difficult. In a later analysis, HLA-associated TCR beta chains were found to be more clonally expanded and to have lower generation probabilities than equally common non-associated chains. A few of the identified cytomegalovirus-associated TCR beta chains were confirmed in vitro to be specific for cytomegalovirus antigens. Broadly in line with IMGT annotations, most TCR beta V segments showed up in productive rearrangements about 87% or about 30% of the time in an earlier analysis of roughly 590 of the donors. In a later analysis, several top co-occurrence clusters were reported to appear linked to parvovirus B19, influenza, CMV and Epstein-Barr virus. The classifier was reported to diagnose cytomegalovirus status with high specificity and sensitivity in both the original and validation cohorts. An association between a missense DCLRE1C variant and V-gene and J-gene trimming of TCR beta chains was found in a later genetic analysis and replicated in an independent cohort. In a later analysis, some 18,000 TCR beta sequences were associated with specific HLA alleles at a false discovery rate of 0.05. Sequencing depth was assumed to be roughly uniform across donors in the presence/absence analyses, though that assumption may not hold. A further reported finding was that TCR beta sequences accurately predicted the HLA-A and HLA-B alleles for most subjects in the first cohort. Correlated functional status among segregating V segments might reflect linkage disequilibrium, but an unknown experimental factor could not be ruled out. Across donors, most TCR sequences were observed very rarely, whereas some public TCRs were present in many individuals. In a later analysis, most CMV-associated TCR beta chains were found to appear HLA-restricted, with HLA associations seemingly driven largely by CMV exposure. A cluster of highly shared sequence variants was judged likely to be a technical artifact of the sequencing pipeline. HLA typing was unavailable for some donors at each locus, so association tests used only the typed subset. In a later analysis, TCR association rates were found to vary across HLA loci, with the most associated TCRs seen for DRB1 alleles and the fewest for HLA-C alleles. This cohort had only TCR beta chains sequenced, and the lack of alpha or paired-chain data limited which features could be detected. Because counts were too low, approximately 15 rarely observed V segments, including chromosome 9 orphons, were excluded from the earlier analysis of several hundred of the donors.

In total, roughly 710 healthy bone marrow donors made up the cohort. At the time of sampling, all cohort members were nominally healthy, though unrecorded immune exposures were likely present. The donor tested CMV seropositive and was one of the 289 seropositive cohort members. A peripheral blood sample was provided by each donor, and peripheral blood mononuclear cells were used for TCR beta sequencing. The Qiagen DNeasy Blood Extraction Kit was used to extract genomic DNA from the blood cell samples. The library was prepared using the immunoSEQ multiplex PCR assay. For the multiplex PCR, a mixture combining 60 forward primers for TCR Vbeta segments and 13 reverse primers for TCR Jbeta segments was used. Amplification of the CDR3 region of rearranged TCR beta genes was performed with a multiplex PCR assay on genomic DNA. The amplified TCR beta libraries were sequenced on the Illumina HiSeq System as 87-base-pair reads. In the source study's methods: A later analysis tallied 75 million to 85 million unique TCR beta chains across the 550 to 850 repertoires, and around 12 million of those chains were shared by two or more donors. Raw reads were error-corrected and collapsed into unique sequences by a nearest-neighbor algorithm in which closely related sequences were merged to remove PCR and sequencing errors. To assign V, D and J gene segments, CDR3 sequences were aligned to IMGT reference sequences. For a sequence to be retained, at least a six-nucleotide match to both a V gene segment and a J gene segment was required. A rearrangement was called productive if the CDR3 had no stop codons and remained in frame with V and J, and every other rearrangement was called non-productive. Following IMGT convention, CDR3 was defined as the stretch from the second conserved V-encoded cysteine up to the conserved J-encoded phenylalanine. Sequences without an unambiguous match to a single V gene segment were excluded from the earlier analysis of a few hundred of the donors. An earlier analysis of 500 to 600 of the donors classified V segments as functional when productive rearrangements were above 56.7% and as segregating when the standard deviation between donors was above 5%. A statistical classification framework was built for diagnosing cytomegalovirus status from the catalog of TCR beta chain sequences. In a later analysis, V and J genes were assigned by comparing TCR nucleotide sequences against IMGT/GENE-DB human TR gene sequences. A later analysis assigned CDR3 sequences and most-parsimonious VDJ recombination scenarios with the TCRdist pipeline. In a later analysis, each TCR beta chain was defined by its CDR3 amino acid sequence together with its V-gene family, and reads lacking a unique V-gene family were excluded. As a way to deal with suspected cross-contamination and a sequencing artifact, a later analysis dropped roughly 600 nucleotide sequences that were highly shared and had low generation probability. For each public chain, a later analysis derived a clonal expansion index from normalized ranks of inferred template counts within each repertoire. A later analysis computed generation probabilities with a VDJ recombination model fitted to out-of-frame rearrangements, and checked the results against IGoR. Hypergeometric tests were used in a later analysis to score TCR-TCR, TCR-HLA and TCR-CMV co-occurrence, with a repertoire-size bias correction applied to the TCR pairs. To estimate false discovery rates, a later analysis permuted the HLA or CMV assignments 20 times. In a later analysis, co-occurring TCRs were grouped with DBSCAN, and TCRdist sequence similarity was added when clustering was performed within HLA-allele-positive subsets. For co-occurrence clustering, repertoires with fewer than 30,000 or more than 120,000 public chains were excluded, along with roughly 5 repertoires with anomalous nucleotide sharing. The clones in this table, taken by TCRdb from immuneACCESS, are in-frame only. Not every clone is retained; where verified, under half of the shortfall comes from an unresolved V gene, and the cause of the rest is unknown. V and J calls and clone size are given by that table; D and trimming were obtained from the DNA. The table for this sample lists tens of thousands of clones; under 80% of them were counted only once. About 6.8% of the sample goes to the ten largest clones.

The germline ends are 21 bases apart after V is trimmed by 7 bases and J by 7 bases. As encoded in the germline V gene, CDR1 is MNHEY while CDR2 is SVGAGI. The CDR3 spans 15 residues, from the cysteine through the phenylalanine. Left in the record is the CDR3 DNA by itself, 45 bases read in frame from the first base. As regards this clone: What antigen it recognizes has not been identified. Nothing much larger sits one base from this clone, and base qualities are not available.

The receptor was derived from a man between 25 and 39 years old in good health and CMV-seropositive. The sample comprised PBMCs. The chain was built from TRBV6-5 and TRBJ2-3; a tentative D match to TRBD2 spans 7 bases. Read as DNA, the sequence is TGTGCCAGCACCCAACAGGTGGGGGGGCTGTATACGCAGTATTTT. Its amino acids are CASTQQVGGLYTQYF.